These 30 T cell receptor beta chains originate from one sample sequenced in a study of cytomegalovirus exposure and HLA in healthy donors. The PCR was carried out with 60 Vbeta primers and 13 Jbeta primers. Assay used: immunoSEQ multiplex PCR; TCRdb lists only in-frame clones, some missing. The repertoire holds about 130,000 clones, with around three quarters as singletons. The sequenced material came from PBMCs. The receptors come from a man between 35 and 55 years old in good health and CMV-seronegative.

V usage is TRBV15 and J usage is TRBJ2-1; TRBD2 matches 11 bases. The CDR3 is 17 amino acids. Germline trimming cut 1 base from V and 2 bases from J; bases unmatched to any gene: 4. CDR1 LNHNV and CDR2 YYDKDF come from the germline V gene (reference sequence). The CDR3 DNA reads TGTGCCACCAGCAGAGGTCTAGCGGGAGGTCCCTACAATGAGCAGTTCTTC. It codes for CATSRGLAGGPYNEQFF.

This sequence joins TRBV4-2 and TRBJ2-1; possibly TRBD2 for D (6 bases). CDR3 size: 15 residues. The germline V gene has CDR1 LGHNA and CDR2 YNFKEQ. Between the trimmed V and J ends, which lost 0 bases and 10 bases, there was a span of 16 bases. The CDR3 loop is CASSQDRPGVIEQFF. The CDR3 nucleotides read TGTGCCAGCAGCCAAGATCGGCCGGGGGTGATAGAGCAGTTCTTC.

A few counts support this clone. The DNA for the CDR3 is TGTGCCAGCAGTGAAGCGTCTGGCACCCCCGTAACTGAAGCTTTCTTT. Translating it yields CASSEASGTPVTEAFF. This chain uses TRBV6-1 with TRBJ1-1; D remains ambiguous. CDR1 is MNHNS and CDR2 is SASEGT in the germline V gene. The CDR3 is made up of 16 amino acids. V was trimmed by 0 bases and J by 5 bases, leaving 16 bases between them.

This clone was seen just once. The chain joins TRBV29-1 to TRBJ2-3; possibly TRBD2 for D (5 bases). The CDR3 runs 13 residues. V was clipped by 0 bases and J by 5 bases, with 9 bases between them. Germline loops: CDR1 SQVTM, CDR2 ANQGSEA. The CDR3 loop is CSVEEGGLDTQYF. CDR3 nucleotides: TGCAGCGTTGAAGAAGGAGGATTAGATACGCAGTATTTT.

With respect to this clone: Other nucleotide sequences in the sample specify the same CDR3. The gene calls are TRBV28 and TRBJ2-7, with no clear D. The germline CDR1 and CDR2 sequences are MDHEN and SYDVKM. V lost 3 bases to trimming and J lost 7 bases, with 10 bases between them. The CDR3 has 12 amino acids. The CDR3 loop reads CASSLLASEQYF. CDR3 nucleotides: TGTGCCAGCAGTTTGTTAGCAAGTGAGCAGTACTTC. Together with reference TRBV28 and TRBJ2-7, the CDR3 gives the full variable domain: DVKVTQSSRYLVKRTGEKVFLECVQDMDHENMFWYRQDPGLGLRLIYFSYDVKMKEKGDIPEGYSVSREKKERFSLILESASTNQTSMYLCASSLLASEQYFGPGTRLTVT.

J is TRBJ2-1 and V is TRBV29-1; D is uncertain. CDR1 is SQVTM, CDR2 ANQGSEA, per germline. The CDR3 contains 13 residues. Deletions cut 5 bases from V and 8 bases from J, with 16 bases between. The CDR3 coding sequence is TGCAGCGTTATTCTTCTAGGAGTCCATGAGCAGTTCTTC. Protein sequence: CSVILLGVHEQFF.

The gene calls are TRBV2 and TRBJ2-2, with D possibly being TRBD1 (6 bases). This CDR3 has 13 amino acids. Trimming shortened V by 2 bases and J by 7 bases, and 8 bases separated the two germline ends. CDR1 SNHLY and CDR2 FYNNEI come from the germline V gene. The DNA for the CDR3 is TGTGCCAGCAGTGAATGGGACAACGGGGAGCTGTTTTTT. It translates to CASSEWDNGELFF.

This chain joins TRBV27 and TRBJ2-2, with no clear D. The CDR3 sequence is 11 residues long. V lost 3 bases and J 8 bases, leaving 4 bases between the germline ends. Per the germline V gene, CDR1 is MNHEY and CDR2 is SMNVEV (reference sequence). CDR3 sequence reads: CASSFSGELFF. The CDR3 DNA reads as TGTGCCAGCAGTTTCTCTGGGGAGCTGTTTTTT.

This clone is a singleton in its sample. The chain links TRBV6-5 to TRBJ1-5; TRBD1 agrees at 8 bases. The CDR3 loop spans 15 amino acids. V gave up 5 bases and J gave up 2 bases; unmatched junction bases: 5. Germline V lookup: CDR1 MNHEY, CDR2 SVGAGI. CDR3 amino acids: CASSGQGRRNQPQHF. DNA of the CDR3: TGTGCCAGCAGTGGACAGGGAAGGCGCAATCAGCCCCAGCATTTT.

The chain employs TRBV4-1 and TRBJ2-7; 8 positions agree with TRBD1. The V and J ends lost 0 bases and 0 bases, in that order; junction bases with no gene match: 4. CDR3 length: 16 amino acids. Germline lookup yields CDR1 MGHRA and CDR2 YSYEKL. The CDR3 DNA follows: TGCGCCAGCAGCCAAGAGAGGACAGGGAGCTCCTACGAGCAGTACTTC. It translates to CASSQERTGSSYEQYF.

The chain joins TRBV29-1 to TRBJ1-2; D uncertain. Deletions cut 0 bases from V and 4 bases from J, with 6 bases between. The CDR3 has 12 amino acids. Germline V gene data show CDR1 as SQVTM and CDR2 as ANQGSEA. CDR3 region: CSVEEQIYGYTF. For the CDR3, the DNA is TGCAGCGTTGAAGAACAGATCTATGGCTACACCTTC. The full variable domain, rest sourced from reference TRBV29-1 and TRBJ1-2, is SAVISQKPSRDICQRGTSLTIQCQVDSQVTMMFWYRQQPGQSLTLIATANQGSEATYESGFVIDKFPISRPNLTFSTLTVSNMSPEDSSIYLCSVEEQIYGYTFGSGTRLTVV.

The V and J genes are TRBV5-1 and TRBJ1-2; D is perhaps TRBD1 (6 bases). The CDR3 loop spans 15 amino acids. V lost 0 bases and J 0 bases, leaving 9 bases between the germline ends. Germline V lookup: CDR1 SGHRS, CDR2 YFSETQ. In DNA, the CDR3 is TGCGCCAGCAGCTTGGGGGACACCTCTAACTATGGCTACACCTTC. It encodes CASSLGDTSNYGYTF.

This clone was seen only a few times. The V and J genes are TRBV5-1 and TRBJ2-1; no clear D gene. V gave up 3 bases and J gave up 0 bases, with 7 bases separating them. The germline V gene has CDR1 SGHRS and CDR2 YFSETQ. The CDR3 covers 14 residues. The CDR3 is CASSWSSSYNEQFF. CDR3 bases: TGCGCCAGCAGCTGGAGTAGCTCCTACAATGAGCAGTTCTTC. Full variable domain (remainder filled in from reference TRBV5-1 and TRBJ2-1): KAGVTQTPRYLIKTRGQQVTLSCSPISGHRSVSWYQQTPGQGLQFLFEYFSETQRNKGNFPGRFSGRQFSNSRSEMNVSTLELGDSALYLCASSWSSSYNEQFFGPGTRLTVL.

This chain joins TRBV4-1 and TRBJ2-7, with 14 nucleotides matching TRBD2. The V segment lost 5 bases and the J segment 2 bases; nucleotides outside the gene matches: 5. Germline assignment: CDR1 MGHRA and CDR2 YSYEKL. The CDR3 consists of 16 residues. The CDR3 DNA follows: TGCGCCAGCAGCTTCAGACTAGCGGGAGGGACCTACGAGCAGTACTTC. Residues: CASSFRLAGGTYEQYF.

V usage is TRBV5-4 and J usage is TRBJ2-7; 10 bases are a match to TRBD1. Germline V gives CDR1 SGHNT, CDR2 YYREEE (reference sequence). This CDR3 region has 15 residues. V lost 4 bases and J lost 7; bases outside the gene matches: 11. CDR3 DNA: TGTGCCAGCAGCCCCAGGGGGACAGGGGCCGGGGAGCAGTACTTC. This translates into CASSPRGTGAGEQYF.

The V gene is TRBV6-1, the J gene TRBJ2-7; D gene uncertain. Germline V CDR1 and CDR2: MNHNS, SASEGT. This CDR3 comprises 13 residues. Trimming pared 4 bases from V and 2 bases from J, leaving 9 bases between. CDR3 in amino acids: CASSVTDAYEQYF. DNA of the CDR3: TGTGCCAGCAGTGTCACAGATGCCTACGAGCAGTACTTC.

The chain couples TRBV29-1 to TRBJ2-1; D is perhaps TRBD2 (6 bases). CDR1 is SQVTM and CDR2 is ANQGSEA in the germline V gene. V was clipped by 4 bases and J by 0 bases, with 10 bases between them. The CDR3 sequence is 14 residues long. The CDR3, as DNA: TGCAGCGTTGGTGGGGGGAGCTCCTACAATGAGCAGTTCTTC. It is translated as CSVGGGSSYNEQFF.

The V call is TRBV28, the J call TRBJ1-2; D might be TRBD1 (5 bases). CDR1 and CDR2 (germline): MDHEN, SYDVKM. The CDR3 spans 14 residues. With 6 bases removed from V and 1 base from J, the gap between germline ends came to 12 bases. Here the CDR3 DNA reads TGTGCCAGCAGACTTCTGGGGGGTAACTATGGCTACACCTTC. This gives the protein CASRLLGGNYGYTF.

The genes are TRBV5-8 and TRBJ1-5; D is uncertain. V was clipped by 4 bases and J by 7 bases, with 9 bases between them. CDR3 length: 12 residues. CDR1 and CDR2 (germline): SGHTS, YDEGEE. In DNA form, the CDR3 reads TGTGCCAGCAGCAGAGGTGGCCAGCCCCAGCATTTT. Residues: CASSRGGQPQHF. Full variable domain (outside the CDR3, taken from reference TRBV5-8 and TRBJ1-5): EAGVTQSPTHLIKTRGQQATLRCSPISGHTSVYWYQQALGLGLQFLLWYDEGEERNRGNFPPRFSGRQFPNYSSELNVNALELEDSALYLCASSRGGQPQHFGDGTRLSIL.

In this sample, this clone turned up once. This sequence joins TRBV19 and TRBJ1-2; 7 bases are shared with TRBD1. V trimming: 10 bases; J trimming: 2 bases; junction bases outside the gene matches: 10. This CDR3 region has 14 residues. Germline V gene lookup returns CDR1 LNHDA and CDR2 SQIVND (reference sequence). The DNA for the CDR3 is TGTGCCACCCACGGGACAGAACAGAACTATGGCTACACCTTC. Protein: CATHGTEQNYGYTF.

This clone was observed once. The DNA for the CDR3 is TGTGCCAGCAACTTGGGACAGGTCTTTAATGAAAAACTGTTTTTT. Translating gives CASNLGQVFNEKLFF. The chain combines TRBV2 with TRBJ1-4, with 8 bases that match TRBD1. The V gene end was trimmed by 7 bases and the J gene end by 4 bases; junction bases not matched to a gene: 8. The length of the CDR3 is 15 residues. The germline V gene has CDR1 SNHLY and CDR2 FYNNEI. The complete variable domain, with remaining parts taken from reference TRBV2 and TRBJ1-4, reads EPEVTQTPSHQVTQMGQEVILRCVPISNHLYFYWYRQILGQKVEFLVSFYNNEISEKSEIFDDQFSVERPDGSNFTLKIRSTKLEDSAMYFCASNLGQVFNEKLFFGSGTQLSVL.

The chain links TRBV5-1 to TRBJ2-3; TRBD1 matches 9 bases. V gave up 4 bases and J gave up 1 base; unmatched junction bases: 4. Germline values: CDR1 SGHRS, CDR2 YFSETQ. The CDR3 sequence is 15 residues long. CDR3 loop: CASSEQGAGTDTQYF. The CDR3 region has the DNA TGCGCCAGCAGCGAACAGGGGGCCGGCACAGATACGCAGTATTTT.

The chain employs TRBV5-1 and TRBJ2-1; D uncertain. V dropped 0 bases and J dropped 4 bases, with 8 bases sitting between them. Germline assignment: CDR1 SGHRS and CDR2 YFSETQ. The CDR3 extends over 14 amino acids. The CDR3 DNA is TGCGCCAGCAGCTTGGCCCTCGGTTACAATGAGCAGTTCTTC. Its translation: CASSLALGYNEQFF.

This chain uses TRBV11-2 with TRBJ1-1; 7 bases are shared with TRBD1. The CDR3 loop spans 17 amino acids. The J segment lost 5 bases and the V segment lost 5 bases, leaving 17 bases of the junction unmatched. Germline loops: CDR1 SGHAT, CDR2 FQNNGV. CDR3 sequence (DNA): TGTGCCAGCAGCCTAAAACACAGGGGTCTAGGGGGGACTGAAGCTTTCTTT. It translates to CASSLKHRGLGGTEAFF. Full variable domain (outside the CDR3, taken from reference TRBV11-2 and TRBJ1-1): EAGVAQSPRYKIIEKRQSVAFWCNPISGHATLYWYQQILGQGPKLLIQFQNNGVVDDSQLPKDRFSAERLKGVDSTLKIQPAKLEDSAVYLCASSLKHRGLGGTEAFFGQGTRLTVV.

The rearrangement joins TRBV29-1 to TRBJ2-5; 7 positions match TRBD1. The CDR3 sequence is 12 residues long. Germline-derived CDR1 and CDR2 are SQVTM and ANQGSEA. Trimming at V came to 6 bases and at J to 5 bases, leaving 6 bases not matched to a gene. The CDR3, as DNA: TGCAGCGTGGCGATCAGGGGGGAGACCCAGTACTTC. This translates into CSVAIRGETQYF.

The V call is TRBV2, the J call TRBJ1-5, with D perhaps TRBD1 (6 bases). The CDR3 totals 13 residues. V was pared by 5 bases and J by 7 bases, with 12 bases between. Looked up from germline, CDR1 is SNHLY and CDR2 is FYNNEI. The CDR3 coding sequence is TGTGCCAGCAGTCGAGGGGGGGGCCAGCCCCAGCATTTT. Protein product: CASSRGGGQPQHF.

The CDR3 DNA follows: TGTGCCAGCAAACTAGCCGGGACGGCTAACTATGGCTACACCTTC. Its protein product is CASKLAGTANYGYTF. The chain combines TRBV2 with TRBJ1-2, with D possibly TRBD1 on 5 matching bases. Per the germline V gene, CDR1 is SNHLY and CDR2 is FYNNEI. The ends were cut back, 7 bases at V and 0 bases at J, with 15 bases in the middle. This CDR3 spans 15 amino acids.

Only one count was recorded for this clone. The rearrangement links TRBV1 to TRBJ2-7; TRBD2 is the table's D call and was not checked against the DNA. TRBV1 is marked as a pseudogene. The CDR3 runs 13 residues. The CDR3 DNA follows: TGCACCAGCAGCCACCGGGACTCCTACGAGCAGTACTTC. Protein sequence: CTSSHRDSYEQYF.

The J gene is TRBJ2-5, the V gene TRBV7-7; the D gene is possibly TRBD1 (6 bases). Germline CDR1 is SSHAT and CDR2 is FNYEAQ (reference sequence). V was pared by 1 base and J by 2 bases, with 8 bases between. The CDR3 spans 14 residues. The CDR3 DNA reads as TGTGCCAGCAGCTTAGACAGGGATCAAGAGACCCAGTACTTC. The encoded protein is CASSLDRDQETQYF. The variable domain in full, with the rest retrieved from reference TRBV7-7 and TRBJ2-5, is GAGVSQSPRYKVTKRGQDVTLRCDPISSHATLYWYQQALGQGPEFLTYFNYEAQPDKSGLPSDRFSAERPEGSISTLTIQRTEQRDSAMYRCASSLDRDQETQYFGPGTRLLVL.

V is TRBV27 and J is TRBJ2-2, with 7 bases that match TRBD2. Germline trimming cut 7 bases from V and 4 bases from J; bases unmatched to any gene: 6. The CDR3 extends over 14 amino acids. The V gene's germline CDR1 is MNHEY and CDR2 SMNVEV (reference sequence). The CDR3 here is CASKGLAVTGELFF. The CDR3 DNA follows: TGTGCCAGCAAAGGGCTAGCGGTCACCGGGGAGCTGTTTTTT.